Below, 25 T cell receptor beta chains from the same sample are listed, as sequenced in a study of identical twins. TCRdb fed the 5' RACE reads into MiXCR, producing one record per CDR3 protein. The sample has hundreds of thousands of distinct CDR3 sequences, 12% seen once; the top ten hold around 1.6%. The same specimen was also included in a second study, on yellow fever vaccine responses in identical twins.

Material: PBMCs. Receptors were obtained from a young woman in good health.

This chain uses TRBV7-6 with TRBJ2-3; no firm D call. Germline CDR1 reads SGHVS; CDR2 reads FNYEAQ. This CDR3 is built from 16 residues. Trimming removed 4 bases from V and 4 bases from J, with 18 bases in between. The CDR3 DNA sequence: TGTGCCAGCAGCTATTCTGGGGTGTTTGAAGCAGATACGCAGTATTTT. This gives the protein CASSYSGVFEADTQYF.

The chain joins TRBV20-1 to TRBJ1-5; D is perhaps TRBD1 (6 bases). V was clipped by 4 bases and J by 4 bases, with 14 bases between them. The CDR3 totals 14 residues. Germline lookup yields CDR1 DFQATT and CDR2 SNEGSKA (reference sequence). The CDR3 sequence is CSATDGTSNQPQHF. The CDR3 DNA reads as TGCAGTGCTACCGACGGGACAAGTAATCAGCCCCAGCATTTT.

The rearrangement uses TRBV3-1 and TRBJ2-7; either TRBD1 or TRBD2 may fit D (5 bases each). The CDR3 length is 18 residues. In germline, CDR1 is LGHDT, CDR2 YNNKEL (reference sequence). V was cut by 4 bases and J by 2 bases, with 24 bases left in between. The CDR3 region has the DNA TGTGCCAGCAGCCGAATCGGGGAGAATACAGGCCTGGCCTACGAGCAGTACGTC. It is translated as CASSRIGENTGLAYEQYV.

Only a few counts were recorded for this clonotype. V gene TRBV11-1 combines with J gene TRBJ2-7; D is ambiguous. The V end lost 3 bases, the J end lost 3 bases, and 9 bases lay between the germline ends. CDR1 and CDR2 (germline): SGHAT, FQDESV (reference sequence). This CDR3 is 13 amino acids long. This CDR3 reads CASSFAPDYEQYF. The CDR3 region has the DNA TGTGCCAGCAGCTTTGCCCCAGACTACGAGCAGTACTTC.

This rearrangement joins TRBV7-9 to TRBJ2-1, with 7 bases that match TRBD1. The CDR3 runs 16 residues. CDR1 is SEHNR, CDR2 FQNEAQ, per germline (reference sequence). The V segment lost 6 bases and the J segment 6 bases; nucleotides outside the gene matches: 14. The CDR3 coding sequence is TGTGCCAGCAGTTTACCCGGGACAGATCCCCTCAATGAGCAGTTCTTC. It translates to CASSLPGTDPLNEQFF. Full variable domain (outside the CDR3, taken from reference TRBV7-9 and TRBJ2-1): DTGVSQNPRHKITKRGQNVTFRCDPISEHNRLYWYRQTLGQGPEFLTYFQNEAQLEKSRLLSDRFSAERPKGSFSTLEIQRTEQGDSAMYLCASSLPGTDPLNEQFFGPGTRLTVL.

This rearrangement joins TRBV20-1 to TRBJ2-3; D tentatively reads TRBD1 or TRBD2 (5 bases each). Trimming removed 2 bases from V and 2 bases from J, with 14 bases in between. The germline V gene has CDR1 DFQATT and CDR2 SNEGSKA (reference sequence). This CDR3 has 15 amino acids. The chain's CDR3 is CSARYGGEITDTQYF. CDR3 nucleotide sequence: TGCAGTGCTAGATATGGGGGAGAGATCACAGATACGCAGTATTTT.

This clonotype was counted a few times. The chain couples TRBV20-1 to TRBJ2-7; possible D gene TRBD1, 5 bases. V lost 5 bases, J lost 2 bases, and 7 bases lay in between. Germline loops: CDR1 DFQATT, CDR2 SNEGSKA (reference sequence). The CDR3 length is 11 residues. The CDR3 DNA is TGCAGTGCTCTGACAGCCTACGAGCAGTACTTC. Translation: CSALTAYEQYF.

This clonotype was seen only a few times. This chain joins TRBV20-1 and TRBJ2-1; 7 bases map to TRBD2. Germline V gene lookup returns CDR1 DFQATT and CDR2 SNEGSKA (reference sequence). This CDR3 is 14 amino acids long. V was pared by 6 bases and J by 2 bases, with 7 bases of the junction left unmatched. The DNA of the CDR3 is TGCAGTGCCGGGGAGGGCCTCACCTACAATGAGCAGTTCTTC. It specifies CSAGEGLTYNEQFF.

This clonotype came up many times. V gene TRBV24-1 combines with J gene TRBJ2-3; D might be TRBD1 (6 bases). The V end was cut by 4 bases, the J end by 0 bases, with 10 bases between. CDR1 is KGHDR, CDR2 SFDVKD, per germline. This CDR3 is built from 15 residues. The CDR3 spells CATSDLDSSTDTQYF. The CDR3 region has the DNA TGTGCCACCAGTGACCTGGACAGCAGCACAGATACGCAGTATTTT.

The chain is built from TRBV5-4 and TRBJ1-2, with 8 bases lining up with TRBD1. This CDR3 contains 17 residues. With 4 bases clipped from V and 0 bases from J, the junction kept 11 bases outside the gene matches. Germline assignment: CDR1 SGHNT and CDR2 YYREEE (reference sequence). DNA of the CDR3: TGTGCCAGCAGCCCAGACTGGGGGACAGGAGCTAACTATGGCTACACCTTC. This sequence encodes CASSPDWGTGANYGYTF. Complete variable domain (other parts from reference TRBV5-4 and TRBJ1-2): ETGVTQSPTHLIKTRGQQVTLRCSSQSGHNTVSWYQQALGQGPQFIFQYYREEENGRGNFPPRFSGLQFPNYSSELNVNALELDDSALYLCASSPDWGTGANYGYTFGSGTRLTVV.

This clonotype was recorded a few times. The J gene is TRBJ1-2, the V gene TRBV3-1; D is perhaps TRBD1 (5 bases). Per the germline V gene, CDR1 is LGHDT and CDR2 is YNNKEL (reference sequence). CDR3 size: 13 residues. Trimming removed 3 bases from V and 8 bases from J, with 13 bases in between. The CDR3 DNA is TGTGCCAGCAGCCATCCGAGGGGCGGGGGCTACACCTTC. Protein product: CASSHPRGGGYTF.

This chain connects TRBV19 to TRBJ2-7; maybe TRBD2 (6 bases). Looked up from germline, CDR1 is LNHDA and CDR2 is SQIVND (reference sequence). CDR3 size: 14 residues. V was cut by 1 base and J by 2 bases, with 9 bases left in between. CDR3 bases: TGTGCCAGTAGTATAGCGGGAGTCCCCTACGAGCAGTACTTC. This sequence encodes CASSIAGVPYEQYF.

This clonotype was counted between two and nine times. V and J are TRBV10-1 and TRBJ2-3, with D tentatively TRBD1 (6 bases). The CDR3 covers 14 residues. Germline CDR1 and CDR2: WNHNN and SYGVQD (reference sequence). Trimming pared 6 bases from V and 2 bases from J, leaving 12 bases between. The CDR3 DNA reads TGCGCCAGCAGGATGGACAGAAACACAGATACGCAGTATTTT. Protein: CASRMDRNTDTQYF.

This clonotype was picked up many times. The chain carries TRBV28 and TRBJ2-3; D call uncertain. The CDR3 has 14 amino acids. Germline V gives CDR1 MDHEN, CDR2 SYDVKM. Trimming left V 4 bases short and J 9 bases short, with 17 bases between. CDR3 DNA: TGTGCCAGCAGTTCATCAGCGACGGTATCGACGCAGTATTTT. It encodes CASSSSATVSTQYF.

V usage is TRBV27 and J usage is TRBJ2-1; possibly TRBD2 for D (5 bases). This CDR3 comprises 15 residues. From germline, CDR1 is MNHEY and CDR2 SMNVEV (reference sequence). Trimming pared 4 bases from V and 3 bases from J, leaving 13 bases between. CDR3 amino acids: CASSSASLFYNEQFF. Here the CDR3 DNA reads TGTGCCAGCAGTTCGGCTAGCCTTTTCTACAATGAGCAGTTCTTC.

The genes are TRBV4-1 and TRBJ2-7; 11 bases are a match to TRBD2. This CDR3 is 15 amino acids long. CDR1 and CDR2 from the germline V gene are MGHRA and YSYEKL. J gave up 5 bases and V 1 base, and 4 bases lay outside the gene matches. CDR3 nucleotides: TGCGCCAGCAGCCAAGGACAGACTAGCGGGGACGAGCAGTACTTC. Amino acid sequence: CASSQGQTSGDEQYF.

This clonotype was observed at least ten times. The chain uses TRBV10-3 and TRBJ2-4; D perhaps matches TRBD2 (7 bases). V gave up 2 bases and J gave up 15 bases, with 17 bases separating them. Germline values: CDR1 ENHRY, CDR2 SYGVKD. This CDR3 region has 13 residues. The CDR3 region has the DNA TGTGCCATCAGTGAGCCCCATAGGGGGGGTTTGTACTTC. Its protein product is CAISEPHRGGLYF.

V is TRBV7-2 and J is TRBJ2-7, with D tentatively TRBD1 or TRBD2 (5 bases each). The CDR3 totals 16 residues. Germline lookup yields CDR1 SGHTA and CDR2 FQGNSA. Trimming stripped 1 base from V and 0 bases from J, with 13 bases between. The CDR3 DNA reads TGTGCCAGCAGCTTAGTAGGGACGGTGAGCTCCTACGAGCAGTACTTC. As protein: CASSLVGTVSSYEQYF.

The rearrangement uses TRBV20-1 and TRBJ2-7, with a weak D call TRBD2 (6 bases). CDR3 length: 12 residues. Per germline, CDR1 DFQATT and CDR2 SNEGSKA (reference sequence). V was clipped by 3 bases and J by 4 bases, with 10 bases between them. The CDR3 coding sequence is TGCAGTGCTAGTTCTAGCGCTTACGAGCAGTACTTC. It is translated as CSASSSAYEQYF.

This clonotype was observed a few times. Here the CDR3 reads CASSPTTGVRLTDTQYF. Written as DNA, the CDR3 is TGTGCCAGCAGCCCAACCACTGGGGTTCGACTCACAGATACGCAGTATTTT. This rearrangement joins TRBV5-6 to TRBJ2-3, with D hard to call. The CDR3 runs 17 residues. Trimming shortened V by 4 bases and J by 2 bases, and 20 bases separated the two germline ends. From germline, CDR1 is SGHDT and CDR2 YYEEEE.

The V gene is TRBV5-1, the J gene TRBJ2-1; 8 bases map to TRBD2. V dropped 4 bases and J dropped 5; count of bases not matched to a gene: 8. The CDR3 is 15 residues long. From germline, CDR1 is SGHRS and CDR2 YFSETQ. This CDR3 reads CASSVFTSGHNEQFF. The CDR3 coding sequence is TGCGCCAGCAGCGTGTTTACTAGCGGACACAATGAGCAGTTCTTC.

This chain connects TRBV6-2 or TRBV6-3 to TRBJ2-3; TRBD1 agrees at 8 bases. This CDR3 region has 18 residues. Per the germline V gene, CDR1 is MNHEY and CDR2 is SVGEGT. V gave up 7 bases and J gave up 0 bases; unmatched junction bases: 15. The CDR3 loop is CASTLAGTDRVSTDTQYF. As DNA, the CDR3 is TGTGCCAGCACTTTAGCAGGGACGGACAGGGTCAGCACAGATACGCAGTATTTT.

There are a few counts of this clonotype. The chain has TRBV10-3 and TRBJ2-3, with a tentative D call TRBD2 (6 bases). The CDR3 runs to 16 residues. The V gene lost 6 bases and the J gene lost 0 bases, with 16 bases spanning the gap. Germline V CDR1 and CDR2: ENHRY, SYGVKD. The CDR3 DNA is TGTGCCATCAGGGCGATTAGCGGTGCTAGCACAGATACGCAGTATTTT. Protein sequence: CAIRAISGASTDTQYF.

The rearrangement joins TRBV3-1 to TRBJ2-3; TRBD2 aligns across 14 bases. The CDR3 has 19 residues. The V and J ends lost 6 bases and 5 bases, in that order; junction bases with no gene match: 16. Germline V gene sequence: CDR1 LGHDT, CDR2 YNNKEL (reference sequence). CDR3: CASSSIGTSGGTNRDTQYF. CDR3 coding DNA: TGTGCCAGCAGTAGTATCGGGACTAGCGGGGGAACGAACAGAGATACGCAGTATTTT.

This clonotype showed up just a few times. The gene calls are TRBV2 and TRBJ2-7, with 11 positions matching TRBD2. Trimming cost V 8 bases and J 2 bases; bases outside gene matches: 2. This CDR3 region has 13 residues. CDR1 is SNHLY, CDR2 FYNNEI, per germline. The CDR3 loop reads CASGTSGTYEQYF. Written as DNA, the CDR3 is TGTGCCAGCGGGACTAGCGGAACCTACGAGCAGTACTTC.